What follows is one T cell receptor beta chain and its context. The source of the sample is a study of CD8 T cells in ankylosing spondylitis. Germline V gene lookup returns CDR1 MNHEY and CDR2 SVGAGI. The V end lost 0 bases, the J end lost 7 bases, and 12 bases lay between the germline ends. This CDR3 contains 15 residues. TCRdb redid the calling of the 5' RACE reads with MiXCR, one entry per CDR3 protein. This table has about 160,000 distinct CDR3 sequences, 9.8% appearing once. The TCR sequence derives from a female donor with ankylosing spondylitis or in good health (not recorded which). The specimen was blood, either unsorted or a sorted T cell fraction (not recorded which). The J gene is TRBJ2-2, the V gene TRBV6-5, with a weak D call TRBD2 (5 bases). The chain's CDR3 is CASSYSRGFGGELFF. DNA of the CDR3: TGTGCCAGCAGTTACTCGAGAGGGTTTGGCGGGGAGCTGTTTTTT.